This T cell receptor beta chain is drawn from a study of shared clonotypes between healthy human individuals. On the study more broadly: Each donor had three CD4 naive, three CD4 memory, two CD8 naive and one CD8 memory plate.

Negatively enriched CD4+ T cells were divided by CD45RA into naive and memory. Trimming cost V 2 bases and J 4 bases, with 17 bases left between them. The length of the CDR3 is 15 residues. In germline, CDR1 is GTSNPN, CDR2 SVGIG (reference sequence). Deep was the level used in running the assay. On sorted subsets, replicate PCRs used approximately 190 ng DNA, or roughly 30,000 T cell genomes. Generated by immunoSEQ multiplex PCR, the TCRdb table keeps only in-frame clones and is missing some. The table has about 2.3 million clones, roughly 90% seen once. The sequencing input was naive CD4+ T cells from PBMCs. The subset here: CD45RA+ positively selected. This clonotype was obtained from a man younger than 35 in good health. Some clones in this sample may be carry-over from other donors' samples. V usage is TRBV30 and J usage is TRBJ2-5; D unresolved. CDR3 region: CAWSKGIPGRETQYF. The CDR3 region has the DNA TGTGCCTGGAGTAAAGGGATTCCGGGCCGAGAGACCCAGTACTTC.